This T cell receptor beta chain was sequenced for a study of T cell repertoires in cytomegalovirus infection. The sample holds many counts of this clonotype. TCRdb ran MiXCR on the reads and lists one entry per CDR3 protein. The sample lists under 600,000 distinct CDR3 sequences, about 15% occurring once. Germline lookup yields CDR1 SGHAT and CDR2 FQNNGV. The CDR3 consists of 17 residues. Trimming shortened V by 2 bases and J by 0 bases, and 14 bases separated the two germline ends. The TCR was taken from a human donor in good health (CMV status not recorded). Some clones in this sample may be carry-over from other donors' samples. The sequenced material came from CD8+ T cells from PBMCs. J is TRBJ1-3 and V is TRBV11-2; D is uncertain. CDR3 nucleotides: TGTGCCAGCAGCTTATACGGGTCGGGCGCCTCTGGAAACACCATATATTTT. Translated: CASSLYGSGASGNTIYF.